This T cell receptor beta chain is from a study of vaccination effects on CD4 cells after COVID-19. Study-wide findings and caveats: Only 1 of 255 vaccine-induced clones from healthy vaccinees cross-reacted with common cold coronaviruses.

The germline V gene encodes CDR1 SEHNR and CDR2 FQNEAQ (reference sequence). After removal of 3 bases from V and 1 base from J, the junction contained 0 bases not matched to a gene. The CDR3 consists of 14 residues. A 10-day culture period preceded the isolation of CD4+ T cells. The vaccine given was either BNT162b2 or mRNA-1273, in two doses. Testing of the vaccine recipients showed negative nucleocapsid antibodies and no prior SARS-CoV-2 infection. The table came from immunoSEQ multiplex PCR; TCRdb's copy has only in-frame clones and leaves some out. The sample lists 25,000 to 35,000 clones; roughly 74% were seen once. A word on this clone: What it binds is unknown.

This TCR was sampled from a human donor who received a COVID-19 vaccine. This chain joins TRBV7-9 and TRBJ2-4, with 7 nucleotides matching TRBD1. The source material was CD4+ T cells from PBMCs cultured without peptide, sampled after COVID-19 vaccination. The CDR3 DNA reads TGTGCCAGCAGCTTGGACAGGGCCAAAAACATTCAGTACTTC. Translation gives CASSLDRAKNIQYF.